This T cell receptor (beta chain) was sequenced for a study of beta chain features in type 1 diabetes. Expressed TCRB transcripts got sequenced, as all isolated RNA was reverse transcribed. Sequencing used immunoSEQ multiplex PCR; TCRdb keeps in-frame clones, though not all of them. Of roughly 330,000 clones listed, less than 15% are singletons. The study, taken as a whole, reports: The study found moderately but significantly shorter TCRB CDR3s in all four CD4+ subsets of Type 1 diabetes patients. Compared to healthy donors, patients appeared to have naive, central memory and Treg TCRB repertoires that were more alike.

As concerns this clone: The antigen remains unidentified.

The sequenced sample was naive CD4+ T cells from blood. The TCR comes from a woman between 18 and 29 years old with type 1 diabetes.

The DNA of the CDR3 is TGTGCCAGCAGCTTAGGGACAGGGGGCCTGCCCCAGCATTTT. It encodes CASSLGTGGLPQHF. The chain is built from TRBV7-2 and TRBJ1-5, with TRBD1 identical over 11 bases. CDR3 length: 14 amino acids. Germline V gives CDR1 SGHTA, CDR2 FQGNSA. Trimming cost V 1 base and J 9 bases; bases outside gene matches: 2.